This T cell receptor beta chain was obtained from a study of patients and donors after allogeneic stem cell transplantation (dated by TCRdb to the early 2020s). CDR1 and CDR2 are read off the germline V gene (reference sequence) as DFQATT and SNEGSKA. V was cut back by 1 base and J by 0 bases, leaving a gap of 11 bases between them. The CDR3 sequence holds 15 residues, the cysteine and phenylalanine included. Kept here is only the CDR3 DNA, which spans 45 bases and is read in frame from base 1. This clonotype was picked up a small number of times. Its antigen is currently not known. No quality values exist for individual bases; no much larger clone is one base distant. Library method: RT-PCR. The reads were generated on a NextSeq 550. The public reads were reanalyzed by TCRdb: fastp trimming at Q25, MiXCR alignment, in-frame beta chains only. Here each entry gathers all rows of one CDR3 protein and keeps the most common genes and DNA. Counted in this sample were about 960,000 distinct CDR3 sequences; 15% to 20% of them appeared once. The biggest ten clones account for about 6% of the sample.

Recombination linked TRBV20-1 to TRBJ2-3, with a tentative D gene TRBD2 over 6 matching bases. This clonotype originated in a human donor who was either an allogeneic HSCT recipient or a stem cell or donor lymphocyte infusion donor (not recorded which). It is not recorded whose cells these are; they may come from a transplant donor. The sequencing input was blood, either unsorted or a sorted T cell fraction (not recorded which). The nucleotides read TGCAGTGCTAGAGGCGGCGGGACTAGCACAGATACGCAGTATTTT. This yields the protein CSARGGGTSTDTQYF.